These T cell receptor beta chains were read from a single sample in a study of sequential checkpoint blockade in melanoma. The data were produced by immunoSEQ multiplex PCR, yet TCRdb's version contains in-frame clones alone and is incomplete. The data show some 9,200 clones, around 23% seen once. The source was tumor tissue (inferred from file names), collected from a patient given nivolumab and ipilimumab in sequence. The receptors were gathered from a human donor with melanoma. Both conserved end residues are part of each CDR3. D genes are given only for firm matches. The listing skips clone size in some rows; elsewhere it reads once, few, many or a size class.

size: many
V: TRBV11-3
length: 15
D: .
J: TRBJ1-6
CDR3: CASSLVRAANSPLHF
DNA: TGTGCCAGCAGCTTAGTCCGGGCCGCCAATTCACCCCTCCACTTT

size: .
V: TRBV9
length: 14
D: TRBD1
J: TRBJ2-7
CDR3: CASSFGQGHYEQYF
DNA: TGTGCCAGCAGCTTTGGACAGGGCCACTACGAGCAGTACTTC

size: .
V: TRBV30
length: 14
D: .
J: TRBJ1-5
CDR3: CAWSLQGINQPQHF
DNA: TGTGCCTGGAGCTTACAGGGAATCAATCAGCCCCAGCATTTT

size: few
V: TRBV9
length: 16
D: TRBD2
J: TRBJ2-1
CDR3: CASSAGEGGFYNEQFF
DNA: TGTGCCAGCAGTGCCGGGGAGGGTGGTTTTTACAATGAGCAGTTCTTC

size: few
V: TRBV6-8
length: 15
D: .
J: TRBJ2-1
CDR3: CASSLLPGTHNEQFF
DNA: TGTGCCAGCAGCCTTTTACCTGGGACCCACAATGAGCAGTTCTTC

size: .
V: TRBV18
length: 15
D: TRBD1
J: TRBJ1-5
CDR3: CASSPRDSSNQPQHF
DNA: TGTGCCAGCTCACCACGGGACAGTAGCAATCAGCCCCAGCATTTT

size: few
V: TRBV9
length: 14
D: TRBD1
J: TRBJ1-5
CDR3: CASTRQGGVVPQHF
DNA: TGTGCCAGCACCAGACAGGGAGGAGTGGTGCCCCAGCATTTT

size: few
V: TRBV6-8
length: 13
D: .
J: TRBJ1-1
CDR3: CASSRALNTEAFF
DNA: TGTGCCAGCAGTCGGGCGCTGAACACTGAAGCTTTCTTT

size: many
V: TRBV11-3
length: 20
D: .
J: TRBJ1-3
CDR3: CASSFILRREPTFSGNTIYF
DNA: TGTGCCAGCAGCTTCATCCTACGACGGGAGCCTACCTTCTCTGGAAACACCATATATTTT

size: few
V: TRBV6-8
length: 15
D: .
J: TRBJ2-6
CDR3: CASSLSRSGANVLTF
DNA: TGTGCCAGCAGTCTCAGCAGGTCTGGGGCCAACGTCCTGACTTTC

size: .
V: TRBV6-8
length: 14
D: TRBD1
J: TRBJ1-1
CDR3: CASSSSGGNTEAFF
DNA: TGTGCCAGCAGTTCCTCAGGGGGGAACACTGAAGCTTTCTTT

size: few
V: TRBV28
length: 15
D: TRBD1
J: TRBJ1-5
CDR3: CASSLFGQGGQPQHF
DNA: TGTGCCAGCAGTTTATTTGGACAGGGTGGTCAGCCCCAGCATTTT

size: .
V: TRBV21-1
length: 13
D: .
J: TRBJ2-2
CDR3: CASSGDRAGELFF
DNA: TGTGCCAGCAGTGGCGACAGGGCCGGGGAGCTGTTTTTT